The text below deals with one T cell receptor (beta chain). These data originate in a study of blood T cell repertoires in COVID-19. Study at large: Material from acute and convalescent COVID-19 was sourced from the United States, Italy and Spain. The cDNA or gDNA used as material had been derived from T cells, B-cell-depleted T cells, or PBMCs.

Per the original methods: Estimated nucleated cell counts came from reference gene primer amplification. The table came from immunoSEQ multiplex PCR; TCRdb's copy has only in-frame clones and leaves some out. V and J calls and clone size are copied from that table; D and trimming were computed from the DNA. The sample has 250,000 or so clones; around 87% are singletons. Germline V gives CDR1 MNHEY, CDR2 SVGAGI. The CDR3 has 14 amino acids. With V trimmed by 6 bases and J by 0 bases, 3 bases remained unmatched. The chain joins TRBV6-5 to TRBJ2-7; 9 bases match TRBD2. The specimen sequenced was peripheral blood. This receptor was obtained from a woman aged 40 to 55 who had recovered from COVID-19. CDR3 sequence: CASSLTSGSYEQYF. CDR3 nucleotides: TGTGCCAGCAGCTTGACTAGCGGCTCCTACGAGCAGTACTTC.